This is a list of T cell receptor beta chains from one sample in a study of T-cell reconstitution after alpha-beta-depleted transplantation in children. TCRdb fed the PCR reads into MiXCR, producing one record per CDR3 protein. This repertoire shows more than 400,000 distinct CDR3 sequences, 11% found once; its top ten account for 13% to 15%. This specimen was PBMCs, mostly from graft donor cells, taken 180 days after TCRalphabeta/CD19-depleted stem cell transplant. The receptors shown here come from a female patient between 2 and 15 years old who had a stem cell transplant for aplastic anemia, so the T cells may come from the graft donor. The CDR3 runs from the conserved cysteine through the conserved F or W. Each record gives: D gene, clone size, J gene, V gene, CDR3 DNA, CDR3 protein. The D gene is left open where the match is weak. The size entry is marked missing in some rows and otherwise reads once, few, many or a size class.

>-|few|TRBJ2-3|TRBV24-1
TGTGCCACCAGTGATTCGGTAGCGGAAAGCACAGATACGCAGTATTTT
CATSDSVAESTDTQYF
>-|many|TRBJ1-6|TRBV5-1
TGCGCCAGCAGCTTGGAAGACAGAAGCTCACCCCTCCACTTT
CASSLEDRSSPLHF
>TRBD1|once|TRBJ2-1|TRBV19
TGTGCCAGTAGTATAGAGGACAGGGCTTGGAATGAGCAGTTCTTC
CASSIEDRAWNEQFF
>TRBD1|few|TRBJ2-5|TRBV7-6
TGTGCCAGCAGCTTATTTGGGACAGGGCGAGGCCAGTACTTC
CASSLFGTGRGQYF
>-|few|TRBJ2-1|TRBV27
TGTGCCAGCAGTTTTTCTGCCGGACTACTTGGAGAGCAGTTCTTC
CASSFSAGLLGEQFF
>-|-|TRBJ1-1|TRBV30
TGTGCTGTAGGGCGGGGGGTTGTGAACACTGAAGCTTTCTTT
CAVGRGVVNTEAFF
>-|-|TRBJ1-6|TRBV21-1
TGTGCCAGCAGCAAATTTAACTTTTCGTCTTGGGGGACCCTCCACTTT
CASSKFNFSSWGTLHF
>-|many|TRBJ1-2|TRBV7-2
TGTGCCAGCAGCTCCCTCGACATGCTCTATGGCTACACCTTC
CASSSLDMLYGYTF
>-|few|TRBJ2-1|TRBV2
TGTGCCAGCATAGATTGGAGGGGTGAGCAGTTCTTC
CASIDWRGEQFF
>-|-|TRBJ2-3|TRBV27
TGTGCCAGCAGTCGCGGGGGCCATACGCAGTATTTT
CASSRGGHTQYF
>TRBD2|-|TRBJ2-3|TRBV19
TGTGCCAGTAGTATGAGGGCGGGAGGCTCGACAGATACGCAGTATTTT
CASSMRAGGSTDTQYF
>-|few|TRBJ2-1|TRBV4-3
TGCGCCAGCAGCCAATCCTTTGGGCTCCTTAATGAGCAGTTCTTC
CASSQSFGLLNEQFF
>TRBD2|few|TRBJ2-1|TRBV29-1
TGCAGCCTGGCGGGGACTAGCGCGGGTGAGCAGTTCTTC
CSLAGTSAGEQFF
>TRBD2|-|TRBJ2-3|TRBV29-1
TGCAGCGCAGCCCCCCTCTATAGCGGGAGGAGAGGCAAGAAAGCAGATACGCAGTATTTT
CSAAPLYSGRRGKKADTQYF
>-|few|TRBJ2-5|TRBV28
TGTGCCAGCAGTTTTCCCACGACAGTTGGAGAGACCCAGTACTTC
CASSFPTTVGETQYF
>TRBD1|-|TRBJ2-7|TRBV7-8
TGTGCCAGCAGGCCAGACGGGACAGGCGACGACGAGCAGTACTTC
CASRPDGTGDDEQYF
>-|few|TRBJ2-2|TRBV20-1
TGCAGTGCTAGAGAGCTAGCCGGGGAGCTGTTTTTT
CSARELAGELFF
>TRBD2|-|TRBJ2-5|TRBV4-3
TGCGCCAGCAGCCAAGGCGGGACTAGCGCAGAAGAGACCCAGTACTTC
CASSQGGTSAEETQYF
>-|few|TRBJ2-7|TRBV20-1
TGCAGTGCCACGGGACTCTCCTACGAGCAGTACTTC
CSATGLSYEQYF
>TRBD2|few|TRBJ2-1|TRBV7-2
TGTGCCAGCAGCTCATCCCTTGCGGGAGCCTTCTACAATGAGCAGTTCTTC
CASSSSLAGAFYNEQFF
>-|few|TRBJ2-2|TRBV9
TGTGCCAGCAGCGCAGACATGGGGGCCATTAACACCGGGGAGCTGTTTTTT
CASSADMGAINTGELFF
>-|few|TRBJ2-1|TRBV24-1
TGTGCCACCAGTCCCCGCGGACTCCACCCGTACAATGAGCAGTTCTTC
CATSPRGLHPYNEQFF
>TRBD2|many|TRBJ2-1|TRBV5-1
TGCGCCAGCAGCTTGACCGGGACTAGCGCCTCCAATGAGCAGTTCTTC
CASSLTGTSASNEQFF
>TRBD1|-|TRBJ2-4|TRBV4-3
TGCGCCAGCAGCCAAGAGTCGGGACAGGCAATCGGCATTCAGTACTTC
CASSQESGQAIGIQYF
>-|-|TRBJ2-6|TRBV29-1
TGCAGCGTTGAAGGGGCCGGGGCCAACGTCCTGACTTTC
CSVEGAGANVLTF
>-|many|TRBJ2-3|TRBV29-1
TGCAGCGTTGGAGTCTTCACAGATACGCAGTATTTT
CSVGVFTDTQYF
>-|-|TRBJ2-1|TRBV29-1
TGCAGCGTTGCCACGTCGGGCGGGATCTACAATGAGCAGTTCTTC
CSVATSGGIYNEQFF
>-|many|TRBJ2-5|TRBV24-1
TGTGCCACCAGTGATTTGGGGAGAGTCGAGACCCAGTACTTC
CATSDLGRVETQYF
>-|-|TRBJ2-1|TRBV4-3
TGCGCCAGCAGCCACCCTGGTTACCCGATGGAGCAGTTCTTC
CASSHPGYPMEQFF
>TRBD1|few|TRBJ2-1|TRBV19
TGTGCCAGTAGTATAGATGGGACAGGGGCTAACAATGAGCAGTTCTTC
CASSIDGTGANNEQFF
>-|few|TRBJ2-5|TRBV7-2
TGTGCCACCCAAGGTAGCGCTCGGGAGACCCAGTACTTC
CATQGSARETQYF
>-|many|TRBJ2-1|TRBV27
TGTGCCAGCAGCTTAACAGGGATCTACAATGAGCAGTTCTTC
CASSLTGIYNEQFF
>-|-|TRBJ1-5|TRBV21-1
TGTGCCAGCAGCAAAGGGACAGGGGCCCCTTCTACAAATCAGCCCCAGCATTTT
CASSKGTGAPSTNQPQHF
>TRBD1|-|TRBJ2-1|TRBV3-1
TGTGCCAGCAGCCAAGCGGGGACAGTCATCAATGAGCAGTTCTTC
CASSQAGTVINEQFF
>TRBD2|-|TRBJ2-7|TRBV9
TGTGCCAGCAGTGCGACTAGCGGGGGACCCTACGAGCAGTACTTC
CASSATSGGPYEQYF
>TRBD1|few|TRBJ1-5|TRBV24-1
TGTGCCACCAGCTCGCGTGGGACAGCTTACAATCAGCCCCAGCATTTT
CATSSRGTAYNQPQHF
>-|few|TRBJ1-2|TRBV7-2
TGTGCCAGCAGCTTAGTGGGGGTCACCATGGGTGGCTACACCTTC
CASSLVGVTMGGYTF
>-|-|TRBJ1-4|TRBV7-9
TGTGCCAGCAGCCCCTCTGGGGTAGGTGAAAAACTGTTTTTT
CASSPSGVGEKLFF
>-|-|TRBJ2-2|TRBV6-1
TGTGCCAGCAGTCCCCCTTGGACGGAGAACACCGGGGAGCTGTTTTTT
CASSPPWTENTGELFF
>TRBD1|-|TRBJ2-5|TRBV9
TGTGCCAGCAGCGTCTCAGGGGGCTCCGGAGAGACCCAGTACTTC
CASSVSGGSGETQYF
>-|-|TRBJ1-2|TRBV5-1
TGCGCCAGCAGGGCCGGGTGGGCCCATGGCTACACCTTC
CASRAGWAHGYTF
>TRBD2|-|TRBJ2-7|TRBV7-2
TGTGCCAGCAGCTCGATAGCGGGAGGGCCATTCGACGAGCAGTACTTC
CASSSIAGGPFDEQYF
>-|-|TRBJ2-1|TRBV11-2
TGTGCCAGCAGCTTAGATCTGGAAGGGGAGCAGTTCTTC
CASSLDLEGEQFF
>TRBD2|-|TRBJ2-7|TRBV28
TGTGCCAGCACCGACCGACTAGCGGAGCAGTACTTC
CASTDRLAEQYF
>-|few|TRBJ1-2|TRBV12-3/TRBV12-4
TGTGCCAGCAGTTTAGGGGGCGCGGGAGGCTACACCTTC
CASSLGGAGGYTF
>TRBD1|-|TRBJ2-2|TRBV29-1
TGCAGCGTTGAAGACGGACAGGGGAACACCGGGGAGCTGTTTTTT
CSVEDGQGNTGELFF
>TRBD2|-|TRBJ2-2|TRBV3-1
TGTGCCAGCAGCCAACCTCGGACTAGCGGGAGGGCCGGGGAGCTGTTTTTT
CASSQPRTSGRAGELFF
>TRBD2|few|TRBJ2-2|TRBV27
TGTGCCAGCGCGGGGCTAGCGGGGCCCTTGGGGACCGGGGAGCTGTTTTTT
CASAGLAGPLGTGELFF
>-|few|TRBJ1-1|TRBV6-2/TRBV6-3
TGTGCCAGCAGCCCCAGGAGGGAGGCTTTCTTT
CASSPRREAFF
>-|few|TRBJ2-2|TRBV24-1
TGTGCCACCAGTGATTTAAACAGAGACACCGGGGAGCTGTTTTTT
CATSDLNRDTGELFF
>TRBD2|many|TRBJ2-1|TRBV15
TGTGCCACCAGCATCCTTTCTAGCGGAGCTCCCTACAATGAGCAGTTCTTC
CATSILSSGAPYNEQFF
>TRBD1|few|TRBJ2-5|TRBV9
TGTGCCAGCAGCGGACGGGGACAGGAGTACCAAGAGACCCAGTACTTC
CASSGRGQEYQETQYF
>TRBD1|few|TRBJ2-7|TRBV20-1
TGCAGTGCTAGAGAGGGACAGGGGTGGCACGAGCAGTACTTC
CSAREGQGWHEQYF
>-|-|TRBJ1-4|TRBV3-1
TGTGCCAGCAGCGAAGCGAGGGGGATTTATGAAAAACTGTTTTTT
CASSEARGIYEKLFF
>-|-|TRBJ2-2|TRBV12-3/TRBV12-4
TGTGCCAGCAGTTTATTGGGAACAGTGAACACCGGGGAGCTGTTTTTT
CASSLLGTVNTGELFF
>-|many|TRBJ1-2|TRBV12-3/TRBV12-4
TGTGCCAGCAGTTTAGGCCTTCGGGGGGACTATGGCTACACCTTC
CASSLGLRGDYGYTF
>-|-|TRBJ1-6|TRBV5-1
TGCGCCAGCAGCGAGGCCGGGACACTTTCACCCCTCCACTTT
CASSEAGTLSPLHF